This is a list of T cell receptor beta chains from one sample in a study of shared clonotypes between healthy human individuals. The repertoire was sequenced with immunoSEQ multiplex PCR; TCRdb's copy has only in-frame clones and lacks some. The sample yields around 990,000 clones, 60% to 85% seen once. The sequenced sample consisted of memory CD4+ T cells from PBMCs. The receptors derive from a man aged 18 to 30 in good health. Some clones in this sample may be carry-over from other donors' samples. Both conserved end residues are part of each CDR3. The D gene is left open where the match is weak. Clone size, where shown, is once, few, many, or a class for clones that have expanded.

TRBV29-1	-	13	TRBJ1-2	-	TGCAGCGTTCGCTTTTATGCGGTCGATGGCTACACCTTC	CSVRFYAVDGYTF
TRBV18	-	12	TRBJ1-1	-	TGTGCCAGCTCACCCAAGAACACTGAAGCTTTCTTT	CASSPKNTEAFF
TRBV6-5	TRBD2	15	TRBJ2-2	-	TGTGCCAGCAGCGGGGGGACCCCTGGGAACGGGGAGCTGTTTTTT	CASSGGTPGNGELFF
TRBV28	-	14	TRBJ2-7	once	TGTGCCAGCAGTGTCTACGGCGGAACCTACGAGCAGTACTTC	CASSVYGGTYEQYF
TRBV28	TRBD2	16	TRBJ2-1	-	TGTGCCAGCAGTTCGAGAGCGGGAGGGGCCTACAATGAGCAGTTCTTC	CASSSRAGGAYNEQFF
TRBV19	-	16	TRBJ1-5	-	TGTGCCAGTAGTATTCGGCCGCCGACAGGCAATCAGCCCCAGCATTTT	CASSIRPPTGNQPQHF
TRBV7-8	-	15	TRBJ1-2	-	TGTGCCAGCAGCTTGTCTGGCGACAGACTCTATGGCTACACCTTC	CASSLSGDRLYGYTF
TRBV2	TRBD2	17	TRBJ2-7	-	TGTGCCAGCATGGTGGAACTAGCGGCCCCTTCCCACTACGAGCAGTACTTC	CASMVELAAPSHYEQYF
TRBV29-1	TRBD1	15	TRBJ2-7	-	TGCAGCGCGGGGACGGGACAGGATAACTTTGACGAGCAGTACTTC	CSAGTGQDNFDEQYF
TRBV9	TRBD1	17	TRBJ2-6	-	TGTGCCAGCAGCGTAGGGACAGGGGGTTCTGGGGCCAACGTCCTGACTTTC	CASSVGTGGSGANVLTF
TRBV2	-	14	TRBJ2-7	-	TGTGCCAGCAGTGACAGGACAGCCCCCTACGAGCAGTACTTC	CASSDRTAPYEQYF
TRBV7-8	-	16	TRBJ1-4	once	TGTGCCAGCAGCCCCAGGTTGCCCCGATCGAATGAAAAACTGTTTTTT	CASSPRLPRSNEKLFF